This TCR beta chain was found in a study of T-cell reconstitution after alpha-beta-depleted transplantation in children (dated by TCRdb to the mid-2010s). A note on the overall study: The study quantitatively tracked T-cell immune reconstitution after TCRalphabeta/CD19-depleted allogeneic hematopoietic cell transplantation in children using TCR repertoire profiling.

The sample's treatment or condition label, in plain terms: allogeneic hematopoietic cell transplantation with graft depleted of TCRalphabeta T cells and CD19 B cells. The children who served as transplant recipients had been given grafts of TCRalphabeta/CD19-depleted allogeneic hematopoietic cells. Comments on this clonotype: Its binding antigen is unknown. Base qualities are not provided; no much larger clone lies one nucleotide away.

The study at large found these results: Over the following months the frequencies of hyperexpanded clones went down, and after one year T-cell counts and TCRbeta diversity were mostly credited to newly produced T cells. About two months after transplant, the apparently early recovery of alphabetaT-cell counts reportedly depended on just several hundred clones that had expanded rapidly and came from non-depleted graft cells. In some patients, high TCRbeta diversity at day 60 was attributed to recipient T cells and intrathymic progenitors that had survived conditioning.

Library method: PCR. Reads for this sample came from an Illumina HiSeq 2500. To normalize quantification of the TCRbeta repertoire, the TCR libraries were built with molecular barcoding that relied on unique molecular identifiers. Using fastp trimming at Q25 and MiXCR clonotype assembly, TCRdb reanalyzed the public sequencing data and kept in-frame beta chains. Each entry merges the rows of one CDR3 protein and shows their most common DNA and genes. Within this sample are about 580,000 distinct CDR3 sequences, with around 27% of them counted one time only. The top ten hold around a third of the sample. From the cysteine through the phenylalanine, the CDR3 covers 14 amino acids. The kept DNA is CDR3 alone, 42 bases in frame from the first base. V is cut by 2 bases and J by 6 bases, and the space between the germline ends is 15 bases. CDR1 is given as SGHRS and CDR2 as YFSETQ, both from the germline V gene.

This sequence originates from a boy younger than two with Wiskott-Aldrich syndrome, due to receive a stem cell transplant. Recombination linked TRBV5-1 to TRBJ2-7; no D gene call is confident. Sample: PBMCs, taken before TCRalphabeta/CD19-depleted stem cell transplant. The nucleotide sequence is given as TGCGCCAGCAGCTTTGGGCAGTCAACCCGCGAGCAGTACTTC. This yields the protein CASSFGQSTREQYF.